This entry concerns a single TCR beta chain. The sample originates from a study of blood T cell repertoires in COVID-19. V was cut by 5 bases and J by 1 base, with 20 bases left in between. The V gene's germline CDR1 is SGHTA and CDR2 FQGNSA. The CDR3 is made up of 18 amino acids. Generated by immunoSEQ multiplex PCR, the TCRdb table keeps only in-frame clones and is missing some. Among around 68,000 clones, around 90% were seen once, and the ten largest hold 5.5% to 8.5%. The V gene is TRBV7-2, the J gene TRBJ2-2; a possible D gene is TRBD2 (5 bases). The source material was peripheral blood. This receptor was identified in a man aged 45 to 65 with active COVID-19. The CDR3 reads CASSPEGSSFLNTGELFF. In nucleotides, the CDR3 is TGTGCCAGCAGCCCCGAGGGTTCCAGTTTTTTGAACACCGGGGAGCTGTTTTTT.